The source of this TCR beta chain is a study of CD8 T cells in ankylosing spondylitis. Via MiXCR, TCRdb re-called the 5' RACE reads, giving one row per CDR3 protein. The table shows around 150,000 distinct CDR3 sequences, with 11% occurring only once. This clonotype has a count of ten or more. Its specificity is not known. V lost 0 bases and J 4 bases, leaving 13 bases between the germline ends. This CDR3 has 15 amino acids. Overall study results and limits: Clones linked to disease were reported to show significant enrichment in matched ankylosing spondylitis synovial fluid. Reactive arthritis synovial fluid and blood were previously reported to contain some motif variants.

The receptor comes from a male donor with ankylosing spondylitis or in good health (not recorded which). Input material: blood, either unsorted or a sorted T cell fraction (not recorded which). V usage is TRBV12-3 or TRBV12-4 and J usage is TRBJ2-7; D is uncertain. Here the CDR3 DNA reads TGTGCCAGCAGTTTAGCGCTAGGAACGCCATACGAGCAGTACTTC. It specifies CASSLALGTPYEQYF.